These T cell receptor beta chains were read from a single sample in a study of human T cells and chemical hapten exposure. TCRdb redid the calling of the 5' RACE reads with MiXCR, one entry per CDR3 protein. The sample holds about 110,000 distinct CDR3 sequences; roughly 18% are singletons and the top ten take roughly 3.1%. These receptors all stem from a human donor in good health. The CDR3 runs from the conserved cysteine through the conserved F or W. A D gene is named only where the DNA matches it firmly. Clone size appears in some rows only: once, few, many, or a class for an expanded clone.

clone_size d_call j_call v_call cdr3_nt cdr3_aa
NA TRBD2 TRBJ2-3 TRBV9 TGTGCCAGCAGCCAGTTCGGACTAGCGGGGCGGACTAGCACAGATACGCAGTATTTT CASSQFGLAGRTSTDTQYF
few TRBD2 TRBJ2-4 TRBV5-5 TGTGCCAGCAGCTTGGACTCGGGGGGGCCGATAAACATTCAGTACTTC CASSLDSGGPINIQYF
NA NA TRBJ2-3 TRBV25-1 TGTGCCAGCAGTCGGCGACAGGCCACTAGCACAGATACGCAGTATTTT CASSRRQATSTDTQYF
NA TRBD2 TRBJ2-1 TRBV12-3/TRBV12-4 TGTGCCAGCATTCCCTGGGGAGCGGGAGGATTATTAGATGAGCAGTTCTTC CASIPWGAGGLLDEQFF
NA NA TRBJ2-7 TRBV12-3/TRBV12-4 TGTGCCAGCAGTCCCGGGGCCCGCGGCGAGCAGTACTTC CASSPGARGEQYF
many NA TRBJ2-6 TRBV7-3 TGTGCCAGCAGCCCCTCCTTAGGGGGGGCCAACGTCCTGACTTTC CASSPSLGGANVLTF
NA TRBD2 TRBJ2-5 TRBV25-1 TGTGCCAGCAGCCTTAGGGGGGTTACTAGCGGAGGATCAGAGACCCAGTACTTC CASSLRGVTSGGSETQYF
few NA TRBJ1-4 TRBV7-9 TGTGCCAGCAGCTCCTATCCGAGGCTTGCGGCTAATGAAAAACTGTTTTTT CASSSYPRLAANEKLFF
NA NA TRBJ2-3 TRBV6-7 TGTGCCAGCAGTTACTCGTTCCTCGTCGGAAACGATACGCAGTATTTT CASSYSFLVGNDTQYF
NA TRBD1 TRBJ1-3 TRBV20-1 TGCAGTGCTTCACAGACAGGGGCCCCAGGCTCTGGAAACACCATATATTTT CSASQTGAPGSGNTIYF
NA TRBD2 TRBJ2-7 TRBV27 TGTGCCAGCAGTTTAATAGGGGGCCTACCCGGGACTAGCGGGAGAACATGGGAGCAGTACTTC CASSLIGGLPGTSGRTWEQYF
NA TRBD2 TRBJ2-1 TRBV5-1 TGCGCCAGCAGAACTAGCGGGACGGTCTACAATGAGCAGTTCTTC CASRTSGTVYNEQFF
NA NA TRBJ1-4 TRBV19 TGTGCCAGTAAGTTTTTCGCCCGGGACGTCGAAAAACTGTTTTTT CASKFFARDVEKLFF
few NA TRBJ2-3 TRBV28 TGTGCCAGCAGTTCTCCTCTAGGGGAGGGCACAGATACGCAGTATTTT CASSSPLGEGTDTQYF
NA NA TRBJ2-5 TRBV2 TGTGCCAGCAGTGACCCCCGGTTGAGGCAGGGCCGAGAGACCCAGTACTTC CASSDPRLRQGRETQYF
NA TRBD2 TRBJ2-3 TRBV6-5 TGTGCCAGCAGTTACGCTAGCGGGAGGTTTGCAGATACGCAGTATTTT CASSYASGRFADTQYF
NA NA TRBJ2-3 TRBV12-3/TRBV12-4 TGTGCCAGCAGGGAAAGTCGGACAGATACGCAGTATTTT CASRESRTDTQYF
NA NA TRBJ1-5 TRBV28 TGTGCCAGCAGTTTAGCCCGGGGCCAATATAGCAATCAGCCCCAGCATTTT CASSLARGQYSNQPQHF
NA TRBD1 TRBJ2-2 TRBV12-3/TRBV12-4 TGTGCCAGCAGTCGACAGGGGGGATTGACCGGGGAGCTGTTTTTT CASSRQGGLTGELFF
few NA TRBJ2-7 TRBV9 TGTGCCAGCGGGGTGGAGGACGAGCAGTACTTC CASGVEDEQYF
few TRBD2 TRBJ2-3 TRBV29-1 TGCAGCGTTGAAGGATTCTCAGGGAGGGCCTCAGATACGCAGTATTTT CSVEGFSGRASDTQYF
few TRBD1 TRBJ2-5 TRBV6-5 TGTGCCAGCAGTTCCCGGGCACAGGGGGCCTGGGAGACCCAGTACTTC CASSSRAQGAWETQYF
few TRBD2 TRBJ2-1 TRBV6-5 TGTGCCAGCAGTCGTTCGACTAGCGGGAGCGGCAATGAGCAGTTCTTC CASSRSTSGSGNEQFF
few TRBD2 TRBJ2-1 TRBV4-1 TGCGCCAGCAGCCACCCATGGGGACGGGAGGGCCGAAGCTCCTACAATGAGCAGTTCTTC CASSHPWGREGRSSYNEQFF
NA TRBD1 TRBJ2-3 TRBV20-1 TGCTGTGGACAGGGCGACACAGATACGCAGTATTTT CCGQGDTDTQYF
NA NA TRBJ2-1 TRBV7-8 TGTGCCAGCAGCTTAGGACTAGGATCAGGGAATGAGCAGTTCTTC CASSLGLGSGNEQFF
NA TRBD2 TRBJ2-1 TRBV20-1 TGCAGTGCTATCTCTAGCGGAGGGTACAATGAGCAGTTCTTC CSAISSGGYNEQFF
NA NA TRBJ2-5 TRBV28 TGTGCCAGCAGTTTGGAAGGGCTCGACCCGGCGGAGACCCAGTACTTC CASSLEGLDPAETQYF
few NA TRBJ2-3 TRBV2 TGTGCCAGCAGTGACGGCGGAGATACGCAGTATTTT CASSDGGDTQYF
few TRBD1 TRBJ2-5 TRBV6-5 TGTGCCAGCAGTCAGATTCGGACAGGGAAAAAGACCCAGTACTTC CASSQIRTGKKTQYF
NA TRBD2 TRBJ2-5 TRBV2 TGTGCCAGCAGAGCCGGGACTAGCGGGAGCCAAGAGACCCAGTACTTC CASRAGTSGSQETQYF
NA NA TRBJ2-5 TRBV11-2 TGTGCCAGCGGGCCCTGGAGAGGGCAAGAGACCCAGTACTTC CASGPWRGQETQYF
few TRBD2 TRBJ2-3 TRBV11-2 TGTGCCAGCAGCCCCCTGGTAGCGGGAGTTGTACAGTATTTT CASSPLVAGVVQYF
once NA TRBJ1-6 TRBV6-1 TGTGCCAGTGATCCGACAGATAATTCACCCCTCCACTTT CASDPTDNSPLHF
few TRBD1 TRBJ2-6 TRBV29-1 TGCAGCGTTGAAGTCTGGGGCAGGGGGAAAGGTGGGGCCAACGTCCTGACTTTC CSVEVWGRGKGGANVLTF
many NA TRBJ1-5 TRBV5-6 TGTGCCAGCAGCTTGGGAGGGGCGAGCAATCAGCCCCAGCATTTT CASSLGGASNQPQHF
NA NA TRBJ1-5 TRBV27 TGTGCCAGCAGCCAAACGGCCGGGCCCCAGCATTTT CASSQTAGPQHF
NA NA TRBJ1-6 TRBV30 TGTGCCTGGAGTGTAAGGGGTGCGAATTCACCCCTCCACTTT CAWSVRGANSPLHF
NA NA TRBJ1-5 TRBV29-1 TGCAGCGTTGTCGTTAGCAATCAGCCCCAGCATTTT CSVVVSNQPQHF
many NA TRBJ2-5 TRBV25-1 TGTGCCAGCTCTCCCCACGGGAACCAAGAGACCCAGTACTTC CASSPHGNQETQYF
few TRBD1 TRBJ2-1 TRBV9 TGTGCCAGCAGCGTAGGTGGTGGACAGGGGAAGTATGAGCAGTTCTTC CASSVGGGQGKYEQFF